The 3 T cell receptor beta chains below come from one sample, sequenced in a study of glioma-infiltrating T cells. TCR alpha and beta CDR3 regions were amplified from RNA using iRepertoire nested multiplex PCR. TCRdb reprocessed the multiplex PCR reads via MiXCR and lists one record per CDR3 protein. The sample contains roughly 350,000 distinct CDR3 sequences, approximately 42% of which appear only once. Sequencing was carried out using glioma tissue, nonneoplastic brain tissue, or PBMCs (not recorded which). The origin of the receptors is a human donor with low-grade glioma or glioblastoma, undergoing nonglioma brain surgery, or in good health (not recorded which).

Concerning this clonotype itself: A read error may account for a junction end that differs from germline. In DNA form, the CDR3 reads TGTGCCAGCAGTGCTGGACAACTTGGATACTACGGGCAGTACTTC. This translates into CASSAGQLGYYGQYF. The chain joins TRBV28 to TRBJ2-7, with a weak D call TRBD1 (5 bases). The CDR3 contains 15 residues. Germline V gives CDR1 MDHEN, CDR2 SYDVKM. Supplemented by reference TRBV28 and TRBJ2-7, the full variable domain reads DVKVTQSSRYLVKRTGEKVFLECVQDMDHENMFWYRQDPGLGLRLIYFSYDVKMKEKGDIPEGYSVSREKKERFSLILESASTNQTSMYLCASSAGQLGYYGQYFGPGTRLTVT.

With respect to this clonotype: The CDR3 does not end in the conserved phenylalanine or tryptophan, so this is likely a read error. CDR3 protein: CASSSSGDIGEQYS. The CDR3, as DNA: TGTGCCAGCAGTAGCTCGGGGGACATCGGGGAGCAGTACTCC. J is TRBJ2-7 and V is TRBV6-1; D may match TRBD1 or TRBD2 (6 bases each). Germline V lookup: CDR1 MNHNS, CDR2 SASEGT. V lost 5 bases, J lost 7 bases, and 18 bases lay in between. This CDR3 comprises 14 residues.

About this clonotype itself: A read error may explain this, as a much larger clone is one base away. The gene calls are TRBV27 and TRBJ1-2; D gene ambiguous. The CDR3 spans 12 residues. From germline, CDR1 is MNHEY and CDR2 SMNVEV (reference sequence). V was pared by 3 bases and J by 10 bases, with 12 bases between. The CDR3 nucleotides are TGTGCCAGCAGTTTCCAAGGGAGCGTCTACACCTTC. Translated: CASSFQGSVYTF.